The rows below give T cell receptor beta chains drawn from one sample of a study of blood T cell repertoires in COVID-19. The protocol was immunoSEQ multiplex PCR, while the TCRdb copy is restricted to in-frame clones and leaves out a portion. The sample records 130,000 to 150,000 clones, around 90% being singletons. Sequencing was performed on peripheral blood. The receptors derive from a man in his 70s with acute or convalescent COVID-19. Both conserved end residues are part of each CDR3. D genes are given only for firm matches. Clone size, where shown, is once, few, many, or a class for clones that have expanded.

V	size	D	J	DNA	CDR3
TRBV18	NA	NA	TRBJ2-3	TGTGCCAGCTCACCACCGGAGGGAACAGGTATAACAGATACGCAGTATTTT	CASSPPEGTGITDTQYF
TRBV6-6	NA	NA	TRBJ1-1	TGTGCCAGCAGCTTGATACCGGTGAACACTGAAGCTTTCTTT	CASSLIPVNTEAFF
TRBV2	once	TRBD1	TRBJ2-5	TGTGCCACCCAGCAGGGGGCGAAGGAGACCCAGTACTTC	CATQQGAKETQYF
TRBV5-1	NA	NA	TRBJ2-5	TGCGCCAGCAGCCGACCGGGGCAAGAGACCCAGTACTTC	CASSRPGQETQYF
TRBV19	NA	TRBD1	TRBJ1-2	TGTGCCAGTAGTATACCCACAGGGGGAAATGGCTACACCTTC	CASSIPTGGNGYTF
TRBV12-3/TRBV12-4	NA	NA	TRBJ1-1	TGTGCCAGCAGTTTCCTCACTGAAGCTTTCTTT	CASSFLTEAFF
TRBV19	NA	NA	TRBJ2-5	TGTGCCAGTAGTAGCCTCCTTACAGGGTACGGGGAGACCCAGTACTTC	CASSSLLTGYGETQYF
TRBV2	NA	NA	TRBJ1-5	TGTGCCAGCAGTGAAATAAAAACAGGGAACCAGCCCCAGCATTTT	CASSEIKTGNQPQHF
TRBV6-2/TRBV6-3	NA	NA	TRBJ1-6	TGTGCCAGCAGCTTTCGGGAGTATAATTCACCCCTCCACTTT	CASSFREYNSPLHF
TRBV27	few	NA	TRBJ2-4	TGTGCCAGCAGTACTTACAGGGTAGGCAAAAACATTCAGTACTTC	CASSTYRVGKNIQYF
TRBV6-5	NA	TRBD1	TRBJ1-2	TGTGCCAGCAGTTACTCGAGCCAGGGGGCCTATGGCTACACCTTC	CASSYSSQGAYGYTF
TRBV6-6	NA	TRBD1	TRBJ1-2	TGTGCCAGCAGTCAGCTACAGGGGGCGGAGGGCGATGGCTACACCTTC	CASSQLQGAEGDGYTF
TRBV7-2	once	TRBD1	TRBJ1-5	TGTGCCAGCAGCATGACAGGGAATAGCAATCAGCCCCAGCATTTT	CASSMTGNSNQPQHF
TRBV5-8	NA	TRBD2	TRBJ2-7	TGTGCCAGCAGCCACGGACTAGCGGGAAGAGCCTACGAGCAGTACTTC	CASSHGLAGRAYEQYF
TRBV10-2	NA	TRBD2	TRBJ2-5	TGCGCCAGCAGTGACGGCGGGGGGAAGCAAGAGACCCAGTACTTC	CASSDGGGKQETQYF
TRBV27	NA	TRBD2	TRBJ2-3	TGTGCCAGCAGTTTTGCGGGAGCGGGCACAGATACGCAGTATTTT	CASSFAGAGTDTQYF
TRBV21-1	NA	NA	TRBJ1-4	TGTGCCAGCAGCAACGACGGCAGGGGGAATGAAAAACTGTTTTTT	CASSNDGRGNEKLFF
TRBV11-2	NA	NA	TRBJ2-1	TGTGCCAGCAGAAAGAGAGCGGCCCCGAGCTCCTACAATGAGCAGTTCTTC	CASRKRAAPSSYNEQFF
TRBV5-5	NA	NA	TRBJ1-6	TGTGCCAGCAGCCTTGAAGGGACTCATAATTCACCCCTCCACTTT	CASSLEGTHNSPLHF
TRBV6-5	NA	NA	TRBJ1-2	TGTGCCAGCAGTTACTCAGGCGGGGATGGCTACACCTTC	CASSYSGGDGYTF
TRBV3-1/TRBV3-2	NA	TRBD1	TRBJ2-3	TGTGCCAGCAGCTCGGGACAGGGGGCAGATACGCAGTATTTT	CASSSGQGADTQYF
TRBV29-1	NA	TRBD1	TRBJ1-1	TGCAGCGTTGAACCGGGACAGGGGGTCCTGGCGACTGAAGCTTTCTTT	CSVEPGQGVLATEAFF
TRBV6-6	NA	TRBD1	TRBJ2-7	TGTGCCAGCAGTGGACGGACAGGGGGAGTCTACGAGCAGTACTTC	CASSGRTGGVYEQYF
TRBV7-8	NA	TRBD1	TRBJ2-5	TGTGCCAGCAGCCAACAGGGGCAAGAGACCCAGTACTTC	CASSQQGQETQYF
TRBV12-3/TRBV12-4	NA	NA	TRBJ2-5	TGTGCCAGCAGTCCTAGAGAGACCCAGTACTTC	CASSPRETQYF
TRBV5-1	NA	NA	TRBJ1-2	TGCGCCAGCAGCTTGGGAGGGTACCCTACCGGCGGCTACACCTTC	CASSLGGYPTGGYTF
TRBV25-1	NA	NA	TRBJ2-1	TGTGCCAGCCTCAATAACGACGGGAGCTCCTACAATGAGCAGTTCTTC	CASLNNDGSSYNEQFF
TRBV5-1	NA	TRBD1	TRBJ2-5	TGCGCCAGCAGCTTTAACAGGGGGGAGACCCAGTACTTC	CASSFNRGETQYF
TRBV6-5	NA	NA	TRBJ2-3	TGTGCCAGCAGCGGGGGTACAGATACGCAGTATTTT	CASSGGTDTQYF
TRBV16	few	NA	TRBJ2-6	TGTGCCAGCAGCCACGGTGGGGCCAACGTCCTGACTTTC	CASSHGGANVLTF
TRBV6-2/TRBV6-3	once	NA	TRBJ2-2	TGTGCCAGCAGTTACGCGGGACTTAACACCGGGGAGCTGTTTTTT	CASSYAGLNTGELFF
TRBV10-3	NA	TRBD1	TRBJ1-3	TGTGCCATCAGTGAGTCTTGGGCAGGGGGACGAAACACCATATATTTT	CAISESWAGGRNTIYF
TRBV5-1	NA	NA	TRBJ2-6	TGCGCCAGCAGCACGGGAGTCGGGGCCAACGTCCTGACTTTC	CASSTGVGANVLTF
TRBV25-1	once	NA	TRBJ1-1	TGTGCCAGCAGTGCACCAGGGATTGAAGCTTTCTTT	CASSAPGIEAFF
TRBV11-2	NA	NA	TRBJ2-7	TGTGCCAGCAGCTTAGGGGGCGCACCCCCCTACGAGCAGTACTTC	CASSLGGAPPYEQYF
TRBV7-2	NA	NA	TRBJ1-4	TGTGCCAGCAGAATGGCCCCGGAGGCTAATGAAAAACTGTTTTTT	CASRMAPEANEKLFF
TRBV6-2/TRBV6-3	NA	NA	TRBJ2-1	TGTGCCAGCAGTTACCTCTCCGGCAGGGTTGCTGAGCAGTTCTTC	CASSYLSGRVAEQFF
TRBV19	NA	TRBD1	TRBJ2-2	TGTGCCAGTAGGCCTTTTAGGGACAGGGAGGGTGCCGGGGAGCTGTTTTTT	CASRPFRDREGAGELFF
TRBV6-6	NA	TRBD2	TRBJ2-3	TGTGCCAGCAGCTATGGGACTAGCGGTACAGATACGCAGTATTTT	CASSYGTSGTDTQYF
TRBV19	NA	NA	TRBJ1-1	TGTGCCAGTAGTACTCGGGGGAGGACTGAAGCTTTCTTT	CASSTRGRTEAFF
TRBV5-5	NA	NA	TRBJ1-2	TGTGCCAGCAGCTTAGAGTTAGCGGTTCCGGGGGGCTACACCTTC	CASSLELAVPGGYTF
TRBV3-1/TRBV3-2	NA	TRBD2	TRBJ2-1	TGTGCCAGCAGCCAAGATCTGGGACTAGCGGTTAACAATGAGCAGTTCTTC	CASSQDLGLAVNNEQFF
TRBV27	NA	NA	TRBJ2-3	TGTGCCAGCAGTTTCTACGGCGGAGATACGCAGTATTTT	CASSFYGGDTQYF
TRBV30	NA	TRBD1	TRBJ1-1	TGTGCCTGGACGACGCCACAGGGGGACACTGAAGCTTTCTTT	CAWTTPQGDTEAFF
TRBV19	NA	NA	TRBJ1-5	TGTGCCAGTAGTGGAGACAGCCTCCGGGCCTCGTCTAGCAATCAGCCCCAGCATTTT	CASSGDSLRASSSNQPQHF
TRBV14	once	NA	TRBJ1-1	TGTGCCAGCAGCCTGACAGGGAACACTGAAGCTTTCTTT	CASSLTGNTEAFF
TRBV7-2	NA	NA	TRBJ2-4	TGTGCCAGCAGCTTAGACAGGGGGGGAAACATTCAGTACTTC	CASSLDRGGNIQYF
TRBV5-1	NA	NA	TRBJ1-1	TGCGCCAGCAGCTTATGGGGGGAACTTGGGGCTTTCTTT	CASSLWGELGAFF
TRBV3-1/TRBV3-2	NA	TRBD2	TRBJ2-7	TGTGCCAGCAGCCAAAGAGCGGGGGGTTCCTACGAGCAGTACTTC	CASSQRAGGSYEQYF
TRBV27	NA	TRBD1	TRBJ1-2	TGTGCCAGCAGTTTGCTCCCAAGACAGGGAGTAGCCTATGGCTACACCTTC	CASSLLPRQGVAYGYTF
TRBV30	NA	NA	TRBJ2-7	TGTGCCTGGAGGCCAATAGGCCGTCCAGGCGCCTACGAGCAGTACTTC	CAWRPIGRPGAYEQYF
TRBV5-1	NA	NA	TRBJ1-2	TGCGCCAGCAGCTTGGAATCACACCAGGGCTACACCTTC	CASSLESHQGYTF
TRBV28	NA	TRBD2	TRBJ2-7	TGTGCCAGCCCCCCGGGACTAGAGTCGCCCTACGAGCAGTACTTC	CASPPGLESPYEQYF
TRBV15	NA	NA	TRBJ1-2	TGTGCCACCAGCAGAGCCCCGGGAAGCTATGGCTACACCTTC	CATSRAPGSYGYTF